This passage covers 27 T cell receptor beta chains from one sample sequenced in a study of blood T cells in healthy people across ages. Next came a second PCR, run for about 7 to 12 cycles, which used a sample-barcoded 5' primer along with a J-beta primer mix. From the 5' RACE reads, TCRdb called clonotypes with MiXCR, one entry per CDR3 protein. The table has roughly 1,100,000 distinct CDR3 sequences, under 30% seen once. These records were also assigned to another study, of T cells of mothers and their children.

Sample: blood. Receptor source: a girl aged 2 to 9 in good health.

The chain combines TRBV12-3 or TRBV12-4 with TRBJ1-3; D is unclear. V gave up 6 bases and J gave up 0 bases, with 15 bases separating them. CDR3 length: 16 residues. This CDR3 is CASSPMDGFSGNTIYF. The CDR3 nucleotides read TGTGCCAGCAGCCCCATGGACGGCTTCTCTGGAAACACCATATATTTT.

The rearrangement joins TRBV5-1 to TRBJ2-3; unclear D gene. V gave up 6 bases and J gave up 0 bases, with 14 bases separating them. This CDR3 region has 15 residues. CDR1 is SGHRS, CDR2 YFSETQ, per germline. Here the CDR3 reads CASIPMGSSTDTQYF. CDR3 in DNA: TGCGCCAGCATCCCAATGGGGTCTAGCACAGATACGCAGTATTTT.

This clonotype was found a few times. The chain combines TRBV12-3 or TRBV12-4 with TRBJ2-1; D is unresolved. There are 14 residues in the CDR3. Between the trimmed V and J ends, which lost 7 bases and 1 base, there was a span of 11 bases. CDR3 nucleotide sequence: TGTGCCAGCAAATGGGCTGTATCCTACAATGAGCAGTTCTTC. Protein: CASKWAVSYNEQFF.

This clonotype was counted between two and nine times. The chain carries TRBV7-9 and TRBJ2-3; D may be TRBD2 (5 bases). The CDR3 is made up of 15 amino acids. CDR1 and CDR2 from the germline V gene are SEHNR and FQNEAQ (reference sequence). V was clipped by 5 bases and J by 6 bases, with 18 bases between them. The CDR3: CASSLEAGGLDTQYF. The CDR3 bases are TGTGCCAGCAGCCTCGAGGCAGGAGGCCTGGATACGCAGTATTTT.

This clonotype was seen only a few times. The chain has TRBV28 and TRBJ2-1; TRBD1 is a possible D gene (6 bases). CDR3 size: 16 residues. Germline assignment: CDR1 MDHEN and CDR2 SYDVKM. V was clipped by 5 bases and J by 7 bases, with 21 bases between them. The CDR3 DNA is TGTGCCAGCAGTCCGGCCGGGCCGACAGGCAGAAATGAGCAGTTCTTC. Translating it yields CASSPAGPTGRNEQFF.

There are many counts of this clonotype. In DNA form, the CDR3 reads TGCAGTGCTAGAGATGTCACTAGCGGCCTCACCGGGGAGCTGTTTTTT. This encodes CSARDVTSGLTGELFF. The chain combines TRBV20-1 with TRBJ2-2; 8 positions match TRBD2. Looked up from germline, CDR1 is DFQATT and CDR2 is SNEGSKA (reference sequence). CDR3 size: 16 residues. V dropped 0 bases and J dropped 4; count of bases not matched to a gene: 7.

This clonotype was recorded only once. J is TRBJ2-7 and V is TRBV18; D might be TRBD1 or TRBD2, each matching 5 bases. Germline V gene data show CDR1 as KGHSH and CDR2 as LQKENI. The CDR3 has 16 amino acids. Trimming shortened V by 3 bases and J by 6 bases, and 21 bases separated the two germline ends. The CDR3 is CASSPTGPLRAGEQYF. The CDR3 bases are TGTGCCAGCTCACCGACGGGACCCCTCAGGGCGGGCGAGCAGTACTTC. Variable domain in full (rest from reference TRBV18 and TRBJ2-7): NAGVMQNPRHLVRRRGQEARLRCSPMKGHSHVYWYRQLPEEGLKFMVYLQKENIIDESGMPKERFSAEFPKEGPSILRIQQVVRGDSAAYFCASSPTGPLRAGEQYFGPGTRLTVT.

The chain recombines TRBV12-3 or TRBV12-4 with TRBJ1-2; 8 bases are a match to TRBD1. With V trimmed by 4 bases and J by 8 bases, 9 bases remained unmatched. The CDR3 spans 14 residues. DNA for the CDR3: TGTGCCAGCAGTTACCGGCAGGGGGCTGGGGGCTACACCTTC. This encodes CASSYRQGAGGYTF.

The table lists this clonotype with a few counts. DNA for the CDR3: TGTGCCAGCAGTCCCTGGGGGTCCTACACAGATACGCAGTATTTT. Amino acid sequence: CASSPWGSYTDTQYF. J is TRBJ2-3 and V is TRBV12-3 or TRBV12-4; D may correspond to TRBD1 or TRBD2 (5 bases each). V dropped 5 bases and J dropped 2 bases, with 14 bases sitting between them. The CDR3 runs to 15 residues.

This clonotype appeared a few times. The chain couples TRBV2 to TRBJ2-1, with 10 positions matching TRBD2. CDR3 length: 19 amino acids. CDR1 is SNHLY and CDR2 is FYNNEI in the germline V gene. V was clipped by 2 bases and J by 5 bases; unmatched bases: 15. DNA of the CDR3: TGTGCCAGCAGTGAAAGGGTAGCGGGAGGCCTCAAATCCCACAATGAGCAGTTCTTC. Translated, it gives CASSERVAGGLKSHNEQFF. The full variable domain, in which reference TRBV2 and TRBJ2-1 provide the parts outside the CDR3, is EPEVTQTPSHQVTQMGQEVILRCVPISNHLYFYWYRQILGQKVEFLVSFYNNEISEKSEIFDDQFSVERPDGSNFTLKIRSTKLEDSAMYFCASSERVAGGLKSHNEQFFGPGTRLTVL.

This clonotype was counted a few times. In DNA, the CDR3 is TGTGCCACCAGTGACACAGGGCAGAGTGGCGACGAGCAGTACTTC. Residues: CATSDTGQSGDEQYF. The chain carries TRBV24-1 and TRBJ2-5; D might be TRBD1 (6 bases). The closer fit of TRBJ2-7 to the DNA end suggests the J call may be wrong. This CDR3 has 15 amino acids. CDR1 and CDR2 from the germline V gene are KGHDR and SFDVKD.

The J gene is TRBJ1-6, the V gene TRBV14; a weak D match, TRBD1 (5 bases). Looked up from germline, CDR1 is SGHDN and CDR2 is FVKESK. V lost 4 bases and J 8 bases, leaving 18 bases between the germline ends. This CDR3 contains 16 residues. DNA for the CDR3: TGTGCCAGCAGCCGCCGCCTGGCAGGGAGGGATTCACCCCTCCACTTT. It yields the protein CASSRRLAGRDSPLHF.

The chain is built from TRBV7-2 and TRBJ2-3; no firm D call. The germline V and J ends were trimmed by 1 base and 2 bases, with 13 bases remaining between them. Germline assignment: CDR1 SGHTA and CDR2 FQGNSA. This CDR3 comprises 16 residues. CDR3 sequence (DNA): TGTGCCAGCAGCTTAGTAGTTAACAGCTACACAGATACGCAGTATTTT. Encoded protein: CASSLVVNSYTDTQYF.

The chain employs TRBV28 and TRBJ2-7, with 9 bases matching TRBD2. V shed 4 bases, J shed 2 bases, and the junction held 6 bases outside the gene matches. CDR1 and CDR2 from the germline V gene are MDHEN and SYDVKM. The CDR3 covers 15 residues. CDR3 sequence: CASSSPRGRAYEQYF. The CDR3 DNA reads TGTGCCAGCAGTTCCCCCCGCGGGAGGGCCTACGAGCAGTACTTC.

This clonotype was counted only a few times. This chain links TRBV29-1 with TRBJ2-7; tentatively, D is TRBD1 (5 bases). Germline V gene sequence: CDR1 SQVTM, CDR2 ANQGSEA. The CDR3 loop spans 13 amino acids. V lost 5 bases, J lost 3 bases, and 14 bases lay in between. CDR3 sequence reads: CSVLGQVNYEQYF. As DNA, the CDR3 is TGCAGCGTTTTAGGACAAGTAAACTACGAGCAGTACTTC.

Only a few counts were recorded for this clonotype. This chain links TRBV20-1 with TRBJ2-1; 7 bases map to TRBD2. The germline V gene has CDR1 DFQATT and CDR2 SNEGSKA (reference sequence). V gave up 5 bases and J gave up 7 bases; unmatched junction bases: 11. This CDR3 is built from 14 residues. As DNA, the CDR3 is TGCAGTGCTCCTAATAGACTAGCTAGGAATGAGCAGTTCTTC. Translating it yields CSAPNRLARNEQFF.

In this sample, this clonotype turned up a few times. The chain is built from TRBV20-1 and TRBJ2-2; perhaps TRBD2 as D (5 bases). The CDR3 spans 12 residues. Trimming stripped 5 bases from V and 2 bases from J, with 6 bases between. Germline V gene data show CDR1 as DFQATT and CDR2 as SNEGSKA (reference sequence). The CDR3 reads CSAEGNTGELFF. In DNA, the CDR3 is TGCAGTGCTGAGGGTAACACCGGGGAGCTGTTTTTT.

This chain joins TRBV28 and TRBJ2-7; 7 bases line up with TRBD1. CDR3 length: 14 amino acids. From germline, CDR1 is MDHEN and CDR2 SYDVKM. Losses at the gene ends were 6 bases for V and 4 bases for J; bases not matched to a gene: 9. The CDR3 DNA reads as TGTGCCAGCAGAGCCTCCGGGACAGTATACGAGCAGTACTTC. Residues: CASRASGTVYEQYF. The complete variable domain, with remaining parts taken from reference TRBV28 and TRBJ2-7, reads DVKVTQSSRYLVKRTGEKVFLECVQDMDHENMFWYRQDPGLGLRLIYFSYDVKMKEKGDIPEGYSVSREKKERFSLILESASTNQTSMYLCASRASGTVYEQYFGPGTRLTVT.

The rearrangement joins TRBV29-1 to TRBJ2-3, with D possibly TRBD2 on 6 matching bases. Trimming took 6 bases from V and 0 from J, leaving 16 bases between them. The CDR3 is 15 amino acids. Per germline, CDR1 SQVTM and CDR2 ANQGSEA. CDR3: CSVTRRGLSTDTQYF. The CDR3 nucleotides are TGCAGCGTGACGCGGCGGGGCCTAAGCACAGATACGCAGTATTTT.

V and J are TRBV5-1 and TRBJ2-5, with TRBD2 identical over 10 bases. The better agreement between TRBJ2-7 and the DNA end casts doubt on the J call. Looked up from germline, CDR1 is SGHRS and CDR2 is YFSETQ. CDR3 size: 18 residues. The CDR3, as DNA: TGCGCCAGCAGCTTGGGCCCTGGGAGTAGCGGGGGGACCTACGAGCAGTACTTC. Translating gives CASSLGPGSSGGTYEQYF.

The J gene is TRBJ2-1, the V gene TRBV10-3, with TRBD2 as a possible D gene (6 bases). CDR3 length: 12 residues. CDR1 and CDR2 from the germline V gene are ENHRY and SYGVKD. V lost 2 bases and J lost 10, with 9 bases in between. The CDR3 region has the DNA TGTGCCATCAGTGAGCCCGGAGGGGAGCAGTTCTTC. Encoded protein: CAISEPGGEQFF.

V and J are TRBV20-1 and TRBJ2-5; TRBD2 agrees at 8 bases. The J call may not be correct, given that the DNA end is closer to TRBJ2-1. The CDR3 is 13 residues long. Germline-derived CDR1 and CDR2 are DFQATT and SNEGSKA (reference sequence). CDR3 loop: CSAIEPSGTRQFF. CDR3 nucleotides: TGCAGTGCGATTGAACCCTCCGGGACTAGGCAGTTCTTC.

This clonotype showed up just a few times. The chain is built from TRBV7-9 and TRBJ2-7; D remains unclear. Trimming shortened V by 5 bases and J by 2 bases, and 16 bases separated the two germline ends. The length of the CDR3 is 15 residues. Germline V gene data show CDR1 as SEHNR and CDR2 as FQNEAQ (reference sequence). The CDR3 spells CASSGDDDITYEQYF. The CDR3 DNA is TGTGCCAGCAGCGGAGACGACGACATAACCTACGAGCAGTACTTC.

This clonotype was observed a few times. V and J are TRBV15 and TRBJ2-2; D remains ambiguous. CDR3 length equals 16 residues. From germline, CDR1 is LNHNV and CDR2 YYDKDF (reference sequence). V was pared by 5 bases and J by 4 bases, with 17 bases between. The CDR3 DNA follows: TGTGCCACCAGCGCAGCTCTATTCTGGGTCACCGGGGAGCTGTTTTTT. It codes for CATSAALFWVTGELFF.

The V gene is TRBV5-1, the J gene TRBJ2-7, with D unresolved. Germline CDR1 and CDR2: SGHRS and YFSETQ. The V end lost 0 bases, the J end lost 0 bases, and 13 bases lay between the germline ends. The CDR3 has 16 amino acids. CDR3 DNA sequence: TGCGCCAGCAGCTTGGATTTTCGTGTGTCCTCCTACGAGCAGTACTTC. Protein sequence: CASSLDFRVSSYEQYF.

At least ten counts were recorded for this clonotype. The V gene is TRBV28, the J gene TRBJ1-2, with D maybe TRBD1 (5 bases). CDR1 and CDR2 (germline): MDHEN, SYDVKM. The CDR3 extends over 13 amino acids. V lost 2 bases and J 6 bases, leaving 10 bases between the germline ends. The CDR3 DNA sequence: TGTGCCAGCAGTTTACTCTTAGGGGATGGCTACACCTTC. As protein: CASSLLLGDGYTF.

J is TRBJ2-5 and V is TRBV20-1; D assignment may be TRBD1 or TRBD2 (5 bases each). Germline V gene sequence: CDR1 DFQATT, CDR2 SNEGSKA (reference sequence). Trimming removed 6 bases from V and 12 bases from J, with 14 bases in between. This CDR3 comprises 10 residues. CDR3 sequence: CSARVGTEYF. CDR3 nucleotide sequence: TGCAGTGCGAGGGTAGGGACGGAGTACTTC.